The source of this T cell receptor beta chain is a study of neurological immune-mediated disorders. This clonotype was seen repeatedly, ten times or more. What it binds is not known. The study built sorted libraries from 850,000 to 1,000,000 CD4+ or CD8+ T cells. Study-wide findings and caveats: There were no CDR3 amino acid sequences shared by expanded clones across subjects, a result suggesting private repertoires in all groups. The most TCR clonal expansion was seen in HTLV-1-associated myelopathy, whereas the least was seen in multiple sclerosis, below the level in healthy controls.

From 15-18 subjects, every sequencing run obtained over 160 million TCR-beta sequences. TCRdb re-analysed the 5' RACE reads in MiXCR, keeping a single row per CDR3 protein. The sample contains over 40,000 distinct CDR3 sequences, about 6.9% of which appear only once. V lost 7 bases and J 1 base, leaving 16 bases between the germline ends. The CDR3 is 16 amino acids. V usage is TRBV12-3 or TRBV12-4 and J usage is TRBJ1-4; no clear D. Sequencing input: CD4+ T cells from blood. This TCR came from a middle-aged woman in good health. CDR3 residues: CASNYGWALTNEKLFF. The CDR3 DNA reads as TGTGCCAGCAATTATGGCTGGGCCCTAACTAATGAAAAACTGTTTTTT.